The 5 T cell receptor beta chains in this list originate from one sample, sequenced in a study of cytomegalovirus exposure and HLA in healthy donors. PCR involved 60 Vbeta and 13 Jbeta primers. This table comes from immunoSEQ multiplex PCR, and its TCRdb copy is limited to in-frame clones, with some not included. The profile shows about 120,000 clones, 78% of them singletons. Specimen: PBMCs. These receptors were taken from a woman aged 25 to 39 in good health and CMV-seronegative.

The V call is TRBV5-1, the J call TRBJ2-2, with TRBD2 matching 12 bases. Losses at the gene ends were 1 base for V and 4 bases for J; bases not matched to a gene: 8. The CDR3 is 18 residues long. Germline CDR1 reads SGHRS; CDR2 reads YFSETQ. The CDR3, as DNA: TGCGCCAGCAGCTTGTACCTAGCGGGGGGGCCGGGCACCGGGGAGCTGTTTTTT. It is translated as CASSLYLAGGPGTGELFF.

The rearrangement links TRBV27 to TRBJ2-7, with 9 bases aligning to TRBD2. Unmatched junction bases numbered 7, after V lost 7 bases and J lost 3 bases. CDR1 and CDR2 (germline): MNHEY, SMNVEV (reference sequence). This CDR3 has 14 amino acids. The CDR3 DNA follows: TGTGCCAGCATCAGTCGTAGCGGGAGCTACGAGCAGTACTTC. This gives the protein CASISRSGSYEQYF.

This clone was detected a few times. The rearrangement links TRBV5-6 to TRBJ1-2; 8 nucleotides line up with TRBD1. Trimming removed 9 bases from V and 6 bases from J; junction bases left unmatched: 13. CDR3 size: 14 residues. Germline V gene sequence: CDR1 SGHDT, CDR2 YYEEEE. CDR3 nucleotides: TGTGCCACCACCGGACAGGGAGAATGGGATGGCTACACCTTC. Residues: CATTGQGEWDGYTF.

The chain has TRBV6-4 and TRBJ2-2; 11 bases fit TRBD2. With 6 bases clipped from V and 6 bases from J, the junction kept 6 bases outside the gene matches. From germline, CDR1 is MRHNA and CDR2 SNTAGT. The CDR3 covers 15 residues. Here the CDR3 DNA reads TGTGCCAGCAGGGCTACTAGCGGGAGCTCCGGGGAGCTGTTTTTT. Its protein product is CASRATSGSSGELFF.

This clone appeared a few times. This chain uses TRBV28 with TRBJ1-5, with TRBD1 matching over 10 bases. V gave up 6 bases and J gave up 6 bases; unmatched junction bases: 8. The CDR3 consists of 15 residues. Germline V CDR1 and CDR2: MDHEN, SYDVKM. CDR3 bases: TGTGCCAGCAGCCCCGGGACAGGGGTGAGTCAGCCCCAGCATTTT. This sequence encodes CASSPGTGVSQPQHF.